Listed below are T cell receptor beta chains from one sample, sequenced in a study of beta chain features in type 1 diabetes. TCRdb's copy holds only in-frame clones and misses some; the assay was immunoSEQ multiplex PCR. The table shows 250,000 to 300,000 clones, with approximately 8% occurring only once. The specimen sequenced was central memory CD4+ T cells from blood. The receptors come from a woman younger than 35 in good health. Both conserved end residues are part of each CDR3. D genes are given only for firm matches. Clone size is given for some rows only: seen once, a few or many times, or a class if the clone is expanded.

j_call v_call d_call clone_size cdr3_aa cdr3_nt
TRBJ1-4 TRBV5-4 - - CASSRGQNEKLFF TGTGCCAGCAGCCGGGGTCAGAATGAAAAACTGTTTTTT
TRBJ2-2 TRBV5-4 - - CANTGELFF TGTGCGAACACCGGGGAGCTGTTTTTT
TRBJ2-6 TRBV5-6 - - CASSFTSGANVLTF TGTGCCAGCAGCTTCACCTCTGGGGCCAACGTCCTGACTTTC
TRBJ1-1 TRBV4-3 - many CASSLNLGTEAFF TGCGCCAGCAGCCTAAACTTGGGCACTGAAGCTTTCTTT
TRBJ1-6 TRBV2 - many CASRGSRESPLHF TGTGCCAGCAGGGGTTCCCGAGAGTCACCCCTCCACTTT
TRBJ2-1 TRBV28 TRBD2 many CASRPSLAGSYNEQFF TGTGCCAGCCGACCGTCACTAGCGGGGTCCTACAATGAGCAGTTCTTC
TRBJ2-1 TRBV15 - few CATSRETGVMNEQFF TGTGCCACCAGCAGAGAAACGGGAGTAATGAATGAGCAGTTCTTC
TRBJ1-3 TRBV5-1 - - CASSRARAAGNTIYF TGCGCCAGCAGCCGGGCTAGGGCAGCTGGAAACACCATATATTTT
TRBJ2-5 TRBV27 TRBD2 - CASSPKTSGRVGGETQYF TGTGCCAGCAGCCCAAAGACTAGCGGGAGAGTCGGTGGGGAGACCCAGTACTTC
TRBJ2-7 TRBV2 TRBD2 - CASSEGIAGGVYEQYF TGTGCCAGCAGTGAAGGGATAGCGGGAGGCGTCTACGAGCAGTACTTC